This passage covers 20 T cell receptor beta chains from one sample sequenced in a study of cytomegalovirus exposure and HLA in healthy donors (dated by TCRdb to 2015 to 2018). The library was made by the immunoSEQ multiplex PCR assay. The multiplex PCR relied on a mix of 60 forward primers for TCR Vbeta segments and 13 reverse primers for TCR Jbeta segments. Imported from immuneACCESS, the table was reduced by TCRdb to in-frame sequences with V and J called. These copies leave out some clones; in studies compared against another copy, an unresolved V gene accounts for under half, and the cause of the remainder is not known. The sample profile shows more than 95,000 clones; approximately 81% of them were found once. 3.5% to 4.5% of the sample comes from the top ten. Sequenced: PBMCs. The receptor set was obtained from a man aged 18 to 30 in good health and CMV-seropositive.

The J gene is TRBJ1-1, the V gene TRBV4-2; maybe TRBD1 (6 bases). The CDR3 is made up of 13 amino acids. Germline V gives CDR1 LGHNA, CDR2 YNFKEQ. With 7 bases removed from V and 6 bases from J, the gap between germline ends came to 15 bases. For the CDR3, the DNA is TGTGCCAGCAAGGGGGGGGGCTATCCTGAAGCTTTCTTT. The encoded protein is CASKGGGYPEAFF.

The V gene is TRBV7-9, the J gene TRBJ2-7, with TRBD1 matching 8 bases. The junction had 9 bases not matched to a gene; V was cut back by 5 bases and J by 0 bases. Germline CDR1 and CDR2: SEHNR and FQNEAQ (reference sequence). The CDR3 has 16 amino acids. CDR3 DNA: TGTGCCAGCAGCGACGGACAGGGAATGAGCTCCTACGAGCAGTACTTC. This sequence encodes CASSDGQGMSSYEQYF.

This CDR3 reads CAISGRSGGPDTQYF. The DNA for the CDR3 is TGTGCCATCAGTGGGCGTAGCGGGGGCCCAGATACGCAGTATTTT. The chain recombines TRBV10-3 with TRBJ2-3, with TRBD2 matching over 9 bases. The CDR3 runs 15 residues. Trimming removed 4 bases from V and 4 bases from J; junction bases left unmatched: 6. CDR1 and CDR2 (germline): ENHRY, SYGVKD.

V is TRBV1 and J is TRBJ2-7; TRBD2 is the table's D call, not checked against the DNA. TRBV1 is noted as a pseudogene. The CDR3 is made up of 13 amino acids. Here the CDR3 DNA reads TGCACCAGGAATTCGGGACTCCCTCATGGGCAGTACTTC. It translates to CTRNSGLPHGQYF.

The genes are TRBV7-9 and TRBJ2-1, with TRBD2 matching 7 bases. CDR3 length equals 13 residues. Trimming at V came to 5 bases and at J to 7 bases, leaving 5 bases not matched to a gene. CDR1 is SEHNR and CDR2 is FQNEAQ in the germline V gene (reference sequence). This CDR3 is CASSPGLWNEQFF. The CDR3 nucleotides read TGTGCCAGCAGCCCGGGACTATGGAATGAGCAGTTCTTC. The whole variable domain, remainder taken from reference TRBV7-9 and TRBJ2-1, is DTGVSQNPRHKITKRGQNVTFRCDPISEHNRLYWYRQTLGQGPEFLTYFQNEAQLEKSRLLSDRFSAERPKGSFSTLEIQRTEQGDSAMYLCASSPGLWNEQFFGPGTRLTVL.

The V call is TRBV7-2, the J call TRBJ2-7; 10 bases are a match to TRBD2. In germline, CDR1 is SGHTA, CDR2 FQGNSA. CDR3 length: 16 residues. V dropped 6 bases and J dropped 0; count of bases not matched to a gene: 8. CDR3 in amino acids: CASSIASGGVSYEQYF. CDR3 sequence (DNA): TGTGCCAGCAGTATTGCTAGCGGGGGAGTCTCCTACGAGCAGTACTTC.

The chain joins TRBV18 to TRBJ1-2; a weak D match, TRBD1 (6 bases). The V end lost 5 bases, the J end lost 7 bases, and 14 bases lay between the germline ends. The CDR3 is 13 amino acids. Germline V gives CDR1 KGHSH, CDR2 LQKENI. The CDR3 loop is CASSRRGGPGYTF. DNA of the CDR3: TGTGCCAGCTCAAGACGGGGGGGGCCTGGCTACACCTTC.

The chain recombines TRBV7-2 with TRBJ1-4; D unclear. V was pared by 5 bases and J by 4 bases, with 8 bases between. CDR3 length: 13 residues. Germline CDR1 reads SGHTA; CDR2 reads FQGNSA. The CDR3 coding sequence is TGTGCCAGCAGCCCACTTGGTAATGAAAAACTGTTTTTT. This translates into CASSPLGNEKLFF.

The chain employs TRBV7-9 and TRBJ1-3; D ambiguous. Between the trimmed V and J ends, which lost 5 bases and 0 bases, there was a span of 11 bases. The germline gives CDR1 SEHNR, CDR2 FQNEAQ (reference sequence). The CDR3 totals 15 residues. This CDR3 is CASSHGSGSGNTIYF. The CDR3 nucleotides read TGTGCCAGCAGCCATGGATCAGGCTCTGGAAACACCATATATTTT.

This chain connects TRBV25-1 to TRBJ2-5; possible D gene TRBD1, 6 bases. CDR1 and CDR2 from the germline V gene are MGHDK and SYGVNS. The CDR3 is made up of 16 amino acids. V was cut by 4 bases and J by 0 bases, with 15 bases left in between. The chain's CDR3 is CASSGPPRGNQETQYF. In DNA form, the CDR3 reads TGTGCCAGCAGTGGCCCGCCCAGGGGTAACCAAGAGACCCAGTACTTC.

V is TRBV5-1 and J is TRBJ2-1; TRBD1 aligns across 9 bases. There are 16 residues in the CDR3. The J segment lost 7 bases and the V segment lost 1 base, leaving 9 bases of the junction unmatched. Germline-derived CDR1 and CDR2 are SGHRS and YFSETQ. CDR3 amino acids: CASSLNRGLTENEQFF. CDR3 bases: TGCGCCAGCAGCTTGAACAGGGGGCTTACGGAGAATGAGCAGTTCTTC. The full variable domain, with the rest looked up from reference TRBV5-1 and TRBJ2-1, is KAGVTQTPRYLIKTRGQQVTLSCSPISGHRSVSWYQQTPGQGLQFLFEYFSETQRNKGNFPGRFSGRQFSNSRSEMNVSTLELGDSALYLCASSLNRGLTENEQFFGPGTRLTVL.

The chain uses TRBV4-2 and TRBJ1-5, with D unresolved. The V end was cut by 3 bases, the J end by 9 bases, with 12 bases between. Germline CDR1 reads LGHNA; CDR2 reads YNFKEQ. The CDR3 loop spans 13 amino acids. CDR3 amino acids: CASSQDQGRPQHF. CDR3 bases: TGTGCCAGCAGCCAGGATCAAGGGAGGCCCCAGCATTTT.

The sample holds a few counts of this clone. V gene TRBV11-2 combines with J gene TRBJ2-2, with D possibly matching TRBD2 (6 bases). Trimming left V 2 bases short and J 5 bases short, with 6 bases between. This CDR3 is built from 13 residues. Germline V gene data show CDR1 as SGHAT and CDR2 as FQNNGV. CDR3 amino acids: CASSLRGTGELFF. The CDR3 coding sequence is TGTGCCAGCAGCTTACGGGGGACCGGGGAGCTGTTTTTT.

This clone was counted only a few times. CDR3 DNA sequence: TGTGCCAGCAGTAGACAGAGACATAATGAAAAACTGTTTTTT. This translates into CASSRQRHNEKLFF. This chain uses TRBV5-6 with TRBJ1-4; maybe TRBD1 (5 bases). V was clipped by 5 bases and J by 4 bases, with 12 bases between them. CDR3 length: 14 residues. Germline CDR1 reads SGHDT; CDR2 reads YYEEEE.

This clone occurred a few times. The V gene is TRBV15, the J gene TRBJ1-2, with 10 bases matching TRBD1. J lost 0 bases, V lost 1 base, and 2 bases had no gene match. Germline V gene sequence: CDR1 LNHNV, CDR2 YYDKDF (reference sequence). This CDR3 comprises 16 residues. The CDR3 reads CATSRGGQGANYGYTF. The CDR3 DNA is TGTGCCACCAGCAGAGGAGGACAGGGGGCTAACTATGGCTACACCTTC.

This chain links TRBV4-3 with TRBJ1-3; D uncertain. V was shortened by 6 bases and J by 0 bases, with 18 bases between the two germline ends. This CDR3 contains 17 residues. Germline V lookup: CDR1 LGHNA, CDR2 YSLEER. The CDR3 is CASSPSGLPLSGNTIYF. The CDR3 bases are TGCGCCAGCAGTCCCTCGGGTCTTCCGCTCTCTGGAAACACCATATATTTT.

The chain employs TRBV10-3 and TRBJ2-5, with 8 bases matching TRBD1. With 0 bases clipped from V and 7 bases from J, the junction kept 10 bases outside the gene matches. Germline V CDR1 and CDR2: ENHRY, SYGVKD. The CDR3 loop spans 16 amino acids. The CDR3 loop is CAISESVGQGLGTQYF. The CDR3 nucleotides are TGTGCCATCAGTGAGTCTGTAGGACAGGGATTGGGGACCCAGTACTTC.

This clone was observed a single time. The V and J genes are TRBV2 and TRBJ2-1; 9 bases align to TRBD2. The CDR3 extends over 15 amino acids. Germline trimming cut 0 bases from V and 11 bases from J; bases unmatched to any gene: 8. CDR1 and CDR2 (germline): SNHLY, FYNNEI. DNA for the CDR3: TGTGCCAGCAGTGAAGCTCTAGCGGGGTATAATAAGCAGTTCTTC. Protein product: CASSEALAGYNKQFF.

This clone has just one count. The V gene is TRBV7-2, the J gene TRBJ1-2; no clear D. This CDR3 has 17 residues. Germline V gene sequence: CDR1 SGHTA, CDR2 FQGNSA. V dropped 1 base and J dropped 6 bases, with 21 bases sitting between them. DNA for the CDR3: TGTGCCAGCAGCTTAGAAAGAACAGTCGGCCTTAATGATGGCTACACCTTC. Translated, it gives CASSLERTVGLNDGYTF.

This clone was detected once. The chain uses TRBV7-9 and TRBJ2-2, with D uncertain. Germline CDR1 SEHNR, CDR2 FQNEAQ (reference sequence). Trimming cost V 3 bases and J 4 bases, with 3 bases left between them. The CDR3 length is 12 residues. CDR3 sequence: CASSFGTGELFF. The CDR3 region has the DNA TGTGCCAGCAGCTTCGGCACCGGGGAGCTGTTTTTT. Full variable domain (missing parts from reference TRBV7-9 and TRBJ2-2): DTGVSQNPRHKITKRGQNVTFRCDPISEHNRLYWYRQTLGQGPEFLTYFQNEAQLEKSRLLSDRFSAERPKGSFSTLEIQRTEQGDSAMYLCASSFGTGELFFGEGSRLTVL.